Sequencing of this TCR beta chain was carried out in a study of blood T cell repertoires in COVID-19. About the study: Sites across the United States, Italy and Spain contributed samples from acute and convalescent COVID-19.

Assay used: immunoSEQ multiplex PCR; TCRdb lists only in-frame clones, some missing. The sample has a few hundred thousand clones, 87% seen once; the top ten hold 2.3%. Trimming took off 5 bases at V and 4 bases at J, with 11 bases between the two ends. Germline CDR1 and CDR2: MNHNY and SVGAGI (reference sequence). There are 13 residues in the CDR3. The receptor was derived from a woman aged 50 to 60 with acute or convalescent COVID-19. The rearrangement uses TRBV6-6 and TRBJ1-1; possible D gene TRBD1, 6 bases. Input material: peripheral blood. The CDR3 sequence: CASSRGQSTEAFF. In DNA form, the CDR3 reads TGTGCCAGCAGTCGCGGACAGTCCACTGAAGCTTTCTTT.